The 17 T cell receptor beta chains listed next were all sequenced from one sample in a study of blood T cell repertoires in COVID-19. TCRdb keeps only in-frame clones here, not all; method: immunoSEQ multiplex PCR. The sample lists approximately 300,000 clones; about 92% were seen once. Sequencing was performed on PBMCs or T cells enriched from blood (not recorded which). These receptors were taken from a woman aged 25 to 45 who had recovered from COVID-19.

The genes are TRBV19 and TRBJ1-1, with D maybe TRBD1 (5 bases). The CDR3 sequence is 15 residues long. V was clipped by 4 bases and J by 7 bases, with 19 bases between them. Germline CDR1 reads LNHDA; CDR2 reads SQIVND (reference sequence). The CDR3 DNA sequence: TGTGCCAGTAGTACTCTTCAAGGGGCAGTGGGTGAAGCTTTCTTT. Protein: CASSTLQGAVGEAFF.

The chain combines TRBV7-9 with TRBJ2-7, with TRBD2 matching 7 bases. This CDR3 contains 13 residues. Germline V gives CDR1 SEHNR, CDR2 FQNEAQ (reference sequence). V lost 8 bases, J lost 4 bases, and 8 bases stayed unmatched. The DNA of the CDR3 is TGTGCCAGCCGGAGGGCTAGCGGATACGAGCAGTACTTC. Residues: CASRRASGYEQYF. Together with reference TRBV7-9 and TRBJ2-7, the CDR3 gives the full variable domain: DTGVSQNPRHKITKRGQNVTFRCDPISEHNRLYWYRQTLGQGPEFLTYFQNEAQLEKSRLLSDRFSAERPKGSFSTLEIQRTEQGDSAMYLCASRRASGYEQYFGPGTRLTVT.

The CDR3: CASQIGTGVVTGELFF. The CDR3 DNA follows: TGTGCCAGCCAAATCGGAACAGGGGTGGTCACCGGGGAGCTGTTTTTT. The gene calls are TRBV2 and TRBJ2-2; 7 nucleotides line up with TRBD1. The CDR3 loop spans 16 amino acids. Germline V gene lookup returns CDR1 SNHLY and CDR2 FYNNEI. V shed 8 bases, J shed 4 bases, and the junction held 13 bases outside the gene matches.

The chain recombines TRBV6-2 or TRBV6-3 with TRBJ2-7; D not certain. The germline CDR1 and CDR2 sequences are MNHEY and SVGEGT. The CDR3 covers 15 residues. The germline V and J ends were trimmed by 2 bases and 0 bases, with 11 bases remaining between them. The CDR3 loop reads CASSYVSNSSYEQYF. For the CDR3, the DNA is TGTGCCAGCAGTTACGTGTCAAATAGCTCCTACGAGCAGTACTTC.

The V call is TRBV6-5, the J call TRBJ2-1; 11 nucleotides align to TRBD2. This CDR3 is 14 amino acids long. The junction had 4 bases not matched to a gene; V was cut back by 4 bases and J by 8 bases. Germline V CDR1 and CDR2: MNHEY, SVGAGI. The CDR3 here is CASSLAGGLDEQFF. The CDR3 DNA reads TGTGCCAGCAGTTTAGCGGGAGGGTTGGATGAGCAGTTCTTC.

This clone showed up just once. The rearrangement uses TRBV19 and TRBJ1-2; 9 nucleotides agree with TRBD1. The ends lost 1 base at V and 3 bases at J; junction bases unmatched: 12. This CDR3 contains 18 residues. The germline CDR1 and CDR2 sequences are LNHDA and SQIVND (reference sequence). DNA for the CDR3: TGTGCCAGTAGTATAGGGCCGTTTACGGGACAGGGTGACTATGGCTACACCTTC. It yields the protein CASSIGPFTGQGDYGYTF.

V is TRBV30 and J is TRBJ2-7; TRBD1 is a possible D gene (7 bases). Trimming left V 3 bases short and J 1 base short, with 13 bases between. CDR3 length: 14 amino acids. Germline V lookup: CDR1 GTSNPN, CDR2 SVGIG (reference sequence). The CDR3 region is CAWSLTGRSYEQYF. CDR3 nucleotide sequence: TGTGCCTGGAGCCTGACAGGGAGGTCCTACGAGCAGTACTTC.

The V and J genes are TRBV27 and TRBJ2-7; possibly TRBD1 for D (5 bases). There are 15 residues in the CDR3. V lost 5 bases, J lost 1 base, and 15 bases lay in between. Germline V lookup: CDR1 MNHEY, CDR2 SMNVEV (reference sequence). Here the CDR3 DNA reads TGTGCCAGCAGTCCCCTGGGCGCAGGGTCCTACGAGCAGTACTTC. Residues: CASSPLGAGSYEQYF.

The V gene is TRBV4-3, the J gene TRBJ2-1, with 12 positions matching TRBD2. From germline, CDR1 is LGHNA and CDR2 YSLEER. The V gene end was trimmed by 4 bases and the J gene end by 10 bases; junction bases not matched to a gene: 11. The CDR3 has 16 amino acids. The CDR3 protein is CASSRTASGGAGEQFF. CDR3 DNA: TGCGCCAGCAGCCGGACGGCTAGCGGGGGGGCCGGGGAGCAGTTCTTC.

This chain connects TRBV28 to TRBJ2-7, with 9 bases matching TRBD1. CDR1 and CDR2 from the germline V gene are MDHEN and SYDVKM. The CDR3 is 15 amino acids. Trimming removed 4 bases from V and 4 bases from J; junction bases left unmatched: 8. The CDR3 reads CASSSPTGGRYEQYF. The DNA for the CDR3 is TGTGCCAGCAGTTCGCCCACAGGGGGCAGATACGAGCAGTACTTC. Full variable domain (remainder filled in from reference TRBV28 and TRBJ2-7): DVKVTQSSRYLVKRTGEKVFLECVQDMDHENMFWYRQDPGLGLRLIYFSYDVKMKEKGDIPEGYSVSREKKERFSLILESASTNQTSMYLCASSSPTGGRYEQYFGPGTRLTVT.

The rearrangement links TRBV7-9 to TRBJ1-1; D is unclear. Germline V gives CDR1 SEHNR, CDR2 FQNEAQ (reference sequence). The CDR3 has 15 amino acids. Trimming pared 5 bases from V and 4 bases from J, leaving 17 bases between. CDR3 sequence: CASSQVRGIGTEAFF. CDR3 DNA: TGTGCCAGCAGCCAGGTTCGGGGAATAGGCACTGAAGCTTTCTTT.

The rearrangement joins TRBV5-8 to TRBJ1-5, with 12 positions matching TRBD1. With 4 bases clipped from V and 2 bases from J, the junction kept 7 bases outside the gene matches. CDR1 and CDR2 (germline): SGHTS, YDEGEE. The CDR3 runs to 17 residues. The CDR3 loop reads CASSRGQGARGNQPQHF. The CDR3 DNA reads TGTGCCAGCAGCCGGGGACAGGGGGCGCGAGGCAATCAGCCCCAGCATTTT. Combining the CDR3 with reference TRBV5-8 and TRBJ1-5 gives the whole variable domain EAGVTQSPTHLIKTRGQQATLRCSPISGHTSVYWYQQALGLGLQFLLWYDEGEERNRGNFPPRFSGRQFPNYSSELNVNALELEDSALYLCASSRGQGARGNQPQHFGDGTRLSIL.

This clone has just a few counts. The chain has TRBV7-2 and TRBJ2-7; 8 bases are shared with TRBD2. Germline V gene data show CDR1 as SGHTA and CDR2 as FQGNSA. This CDR3 has 17 residues. The V and J ends lost 3 bases and 2 bases, in that order; junction bases with no gene match: 12. The CDR3 reads CASSFRPGRGAPYEQYF. CDR3 nucleotides: TGTGCCAGCAGCTTCCGCCCCGGGCGGGGGGCCCCCTACGAGCAGTACTTC.

The chain combines TRBV28 with TRBJ1-5, with 8 bases identical to TRBD1. Germline lookup yields CDR1 MDHEN and CDR2 SYDVKM. J lost 4 bases, V lost 6 bases, and 2 bases had no gene match. The CDR3 is 13 residues long. CDR3 amino acids: CASRRQGNQPQHF. CDR3 DNA sequence: TGTGCCAGCAGAAGACAGGGGAATCAGCCCCAGCATTTT.

The V and J genes are TRBV18 and TRBJ2-3, with D tentatively TRBD2 (5 bases). Germline loops: CDR1 KGHSH, CDR2 LQKENI. V lost 3 bases and J lost 8, with 9 bases in between. The CDR3 is made up of 12 amino acids. CDR3 in DNA: TGTGCCAGCTCACCCCCGGCGGGTACGCAGTATTTT. Amino acids: CASSPPAGTQYF.

This clone was recorded only once. CDR3 sequence reads: CASSSSGGAGTGELFF. The CDR3 DNA follows: TGTGCCAGCAGTTCCTCAGGGGGCGCCGGCACCGGGGAGCTGTTTTTT. This chain uses TRBV28 with TRBJ2-2; the match to TRBD1 covers 8 bases. CDR1 and CDR2 (germline): MDHEN, SYDVKM. This CDR3 region has 16 residues. V lost 4 bases and J lost 4; bases outside the gene matches: 8.

The chain is built from TRBV19 and TRBJ2-1; tentative D call: TRBD1 (6 bases). Germline V gene data show CDR1 as LNHDA and CDR2 as SQIVND (reference sequence). Trimming took 0 bases from V and 2 from J, leaving 11 bases between them. This CDR3 is 16 amino acids long. The chain's CDR3 is CASSIDLGGTYNEQFF. Written as DNA, the CDR3 is TGTGCCAGTAGTATAGATCTTGGGGGCACCTACAATGAGCAGTTCTTC.